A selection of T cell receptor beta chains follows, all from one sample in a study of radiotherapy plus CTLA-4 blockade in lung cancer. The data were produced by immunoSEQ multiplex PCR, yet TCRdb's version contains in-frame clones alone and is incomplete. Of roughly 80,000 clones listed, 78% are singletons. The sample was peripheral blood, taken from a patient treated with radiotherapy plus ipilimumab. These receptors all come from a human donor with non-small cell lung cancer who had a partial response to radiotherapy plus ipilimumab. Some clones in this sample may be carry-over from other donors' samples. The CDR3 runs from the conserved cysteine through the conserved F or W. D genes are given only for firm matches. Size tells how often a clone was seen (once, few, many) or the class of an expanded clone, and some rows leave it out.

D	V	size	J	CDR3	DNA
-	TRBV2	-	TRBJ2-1	CASIQDSQNEQFF	TGTGCCAGCATTCAGGATTCCCAAAATGAGCAGTTCTTC
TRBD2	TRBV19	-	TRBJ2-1	CASSREDYSSYNEQFF	TGTGCCAGTAGCCGGGAGGACTACAGCTCCTACAATGAGCAGTTCTTC
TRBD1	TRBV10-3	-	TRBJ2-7	CAISGTGYPYEQYF	TGTGCCATCAGTGGGACAGGGTACCCCTACGAGCAGTACTTC
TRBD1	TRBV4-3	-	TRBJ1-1	CASSQEGPGTGVYGTEAFF	TGCGCCAGCAGCCAAGAAGGTCCGGGGACAGGGGTTTATGGCACTGAAGCTTTCTTT
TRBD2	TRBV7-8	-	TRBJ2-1	CASSLNGGALTYNEQFF	TGTGCCAGCAGCTTAAACGGGGGGGCCCTAACCTACAATGAGCAGTTCTTC
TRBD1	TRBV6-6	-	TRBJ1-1	CASSPRGQGWVSAFF	TGTGCCAGCAGTCCGAGGGGACAGGGTTGGGTATCGGCTTTCTTT
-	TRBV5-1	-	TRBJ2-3	CASRANRVDTDTQYF	TGCGCCAGCAGAGCGAACAGGGTTGACACAGATACGCAGTATTTT
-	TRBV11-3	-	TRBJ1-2	CASSPTGPSGGYTF	TGTGCCAGCAGCCCTACAGGGCCTTCAGGAGGCTACACCTTC
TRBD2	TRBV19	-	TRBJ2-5	CASSGSSGGGQETQYF	TGTGCCAGTAGTGGATCTAGCGGGGGGGGTCAAGAGACCCAGTACTTC
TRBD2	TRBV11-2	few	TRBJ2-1	CASSFTSGGGNEQFF	TGTGCCAGCAGCTTCACTAGCGGGGGGGGGAATGAGCAGTTCTTC
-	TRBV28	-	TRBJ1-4	CASRGHTNEKLFF	TGTGCCAGCAGGGGACACACAAATGAAAAACTGTTTTTT
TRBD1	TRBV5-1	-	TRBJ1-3	CASTQGQVGNTIYF	TGCGCCAGCACCCAAGGACAGGTTGGAAACACCATATATTTT
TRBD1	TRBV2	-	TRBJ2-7	CASRRQGPSYEQYF	TGTGCCAGCAGGAGACAGGGGCCTTCCTACGAGCAGTACTTC
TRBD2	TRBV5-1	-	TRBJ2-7	CASSPGGEGEQYF	TGCGCCAGCAGCCCGGGGGGGGAAGGCGAGCAGTACTTC
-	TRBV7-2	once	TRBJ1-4	CASSLVPTGPLRPNEKLFF	TGTGCCAGCAGCTTAGTTCCGACAGGCCCTCTACGACCGAATGAAAAACTGTTTTTT
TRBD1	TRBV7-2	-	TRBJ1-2	CASSLQGARSYGYTF	TGTGCCAGCAGCTTACAGGGGGCAAGGAGCTATGGCTACACCTTC
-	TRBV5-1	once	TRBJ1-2	CASSLGQNRINYGYTF	TGCGCCAGCAGCTTGGGACAGAATCGAATTAACTATGGCTACACCTTC
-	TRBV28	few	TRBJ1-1	CASSTGNTEAFF	TGTGCCAGCAGTACAGGGAACACTGAAGCTTTCTTT
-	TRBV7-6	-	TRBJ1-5	CASSDYGGNQPQHF	TGTGCCAGCAGCGATTACGGGGGCAATCAGCCCCAGCATTTT
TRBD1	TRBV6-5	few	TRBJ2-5	CASSVDRGETQYF	TGTGCCAGCAGTGTAGACAGGGGAGAGACCCAGTACTTC